A single T cell receptor (beta chain) is shown here with its context. The germline gene is not matched at one end of the junction; a read error may be the cause. The record originates from a study of blood T cell repertoires in COVID-19. The CDR3 sequence is 12 residues long. Germline CDR1 and CDR2: MNHNS and SASEGT. Produced via immunoSEQ multiplex PCR; TCRdb's table is partial and in-frame only. The sample records about 190,000 clones, more than 75% being singletons. The source is a middle-aged man with active or convalescent COVID-19. The source material was peripheral blood. V is TRBV6-1 and J is TRBJ2-3, with no clear D. Here the CDR3 reads CASSEDPRPSDF. CDR3 coding DNA: TGTGCCAGCAGTGAAGATCCCCGCCCTTCGGATTTT.